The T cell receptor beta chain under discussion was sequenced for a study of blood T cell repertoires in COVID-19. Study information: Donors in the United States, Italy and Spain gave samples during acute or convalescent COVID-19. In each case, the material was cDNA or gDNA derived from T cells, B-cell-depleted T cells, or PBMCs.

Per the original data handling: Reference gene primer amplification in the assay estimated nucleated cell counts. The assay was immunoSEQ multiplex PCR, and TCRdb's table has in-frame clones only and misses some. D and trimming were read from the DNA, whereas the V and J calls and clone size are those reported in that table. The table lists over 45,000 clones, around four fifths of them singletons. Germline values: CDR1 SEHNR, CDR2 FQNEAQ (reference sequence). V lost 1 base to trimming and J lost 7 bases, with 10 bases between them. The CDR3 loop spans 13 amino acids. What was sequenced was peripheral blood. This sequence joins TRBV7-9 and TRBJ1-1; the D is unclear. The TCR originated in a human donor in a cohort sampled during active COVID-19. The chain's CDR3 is CASSLGSHFEAFF. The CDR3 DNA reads TGTGCCAGCAGCTTAGGTTCCCACTTTGAAGCTTTCTTT.